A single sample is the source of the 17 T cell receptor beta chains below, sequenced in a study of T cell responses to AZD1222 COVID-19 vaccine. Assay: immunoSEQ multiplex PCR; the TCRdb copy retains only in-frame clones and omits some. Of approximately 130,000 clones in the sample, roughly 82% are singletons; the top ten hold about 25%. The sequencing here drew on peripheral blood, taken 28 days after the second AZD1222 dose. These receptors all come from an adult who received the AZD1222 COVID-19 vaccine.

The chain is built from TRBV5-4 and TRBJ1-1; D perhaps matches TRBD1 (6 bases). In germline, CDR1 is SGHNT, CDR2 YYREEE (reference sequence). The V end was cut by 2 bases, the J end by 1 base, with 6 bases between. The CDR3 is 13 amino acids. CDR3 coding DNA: TGTGCCAGCAGCTTAGGGGGGAACACTGAAGCTTTCTTT. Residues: CASSLGGNTEAFF.

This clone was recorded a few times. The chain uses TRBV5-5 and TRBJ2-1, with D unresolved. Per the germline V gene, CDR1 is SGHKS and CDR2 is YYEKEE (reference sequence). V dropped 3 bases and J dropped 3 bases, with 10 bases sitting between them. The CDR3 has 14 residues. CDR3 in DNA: TGTGCCAGCAGCTCCCGCGAACTCTACAATGAGCAGTTCTTC. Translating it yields CASSSRELYNEQFF.

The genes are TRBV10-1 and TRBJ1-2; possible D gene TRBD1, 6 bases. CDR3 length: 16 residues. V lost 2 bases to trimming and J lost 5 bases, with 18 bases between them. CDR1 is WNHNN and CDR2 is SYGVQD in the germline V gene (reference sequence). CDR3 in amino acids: CASSEGARGNFYGYTF. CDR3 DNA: TGCGCCAGCAGTGAGGGTGCCAGGGGAAACTTTTATGGCTACACCTTC.

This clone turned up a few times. As DNA, the CDR3 is TGCAGCGCGGACGTAGGCTACGAGCAGTACTTC. Residues: CSADVGYEQYF. The chain uses TRBV29-1 and TRBJ2-7; the D is unclear. Germline V gene lookup returns CDR1 SQVTM and CDR2 ANQGSEA. CDR3 size: 11 residues. The V and J ends lost 7 bases and 3 bases respectively, with 10 bases between them.

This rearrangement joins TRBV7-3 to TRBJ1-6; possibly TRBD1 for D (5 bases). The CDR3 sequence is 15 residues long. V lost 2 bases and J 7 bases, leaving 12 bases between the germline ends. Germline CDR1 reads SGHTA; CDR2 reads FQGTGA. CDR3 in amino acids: CASSLEGLTNSPLHF. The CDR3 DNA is TGTGCCAGCAGCTTAGAGGGACTGACCAATTCACCCCTCCACTTT.

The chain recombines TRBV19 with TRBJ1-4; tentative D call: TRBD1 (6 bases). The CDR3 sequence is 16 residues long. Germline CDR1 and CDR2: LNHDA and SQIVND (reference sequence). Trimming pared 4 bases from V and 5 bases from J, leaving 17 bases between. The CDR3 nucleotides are TGTGCCAGTAGTAACGTCCTAACAGGGCTAAATGAAAAACTGTTTTTT. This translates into CASSNVLTGLNEKLFF.

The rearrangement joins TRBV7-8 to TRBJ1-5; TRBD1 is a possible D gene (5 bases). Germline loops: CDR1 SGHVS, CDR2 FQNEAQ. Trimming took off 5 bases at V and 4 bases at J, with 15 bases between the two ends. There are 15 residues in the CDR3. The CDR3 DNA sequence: TGTGCCAGCAGCCTAATTGAAGGGGAGAATCAGCCCCAGCATTTT. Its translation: CASSLIEGENQPQHF. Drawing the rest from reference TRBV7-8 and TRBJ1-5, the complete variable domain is GAGVSQSPRYKVAKRGQDVALRCDPISGHVSLFWYQQALGQGPEFLTYFQNEAQLDKSGLPSDRFFAERPEGSVSTLKIQRTQQEDSAVYLCASSLIEGENQPQHFGDGTRLSIL.

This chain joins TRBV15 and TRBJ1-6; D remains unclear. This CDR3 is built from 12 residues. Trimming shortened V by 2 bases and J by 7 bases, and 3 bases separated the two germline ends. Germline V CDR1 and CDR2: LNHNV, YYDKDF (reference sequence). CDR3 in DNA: TGTGCCACCAGCAGACCGAATTCACCCCTCCACTTT. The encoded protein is CATSRPNSPLHF.

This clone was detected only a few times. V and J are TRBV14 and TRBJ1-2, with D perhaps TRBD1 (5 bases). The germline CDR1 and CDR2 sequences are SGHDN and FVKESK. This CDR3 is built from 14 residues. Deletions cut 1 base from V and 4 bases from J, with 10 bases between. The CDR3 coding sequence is TGTGCCAGCAGCCAAGCGATGGGGGGCTATGGCTACACCTTC. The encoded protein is CASSQAMGGYGYTF.

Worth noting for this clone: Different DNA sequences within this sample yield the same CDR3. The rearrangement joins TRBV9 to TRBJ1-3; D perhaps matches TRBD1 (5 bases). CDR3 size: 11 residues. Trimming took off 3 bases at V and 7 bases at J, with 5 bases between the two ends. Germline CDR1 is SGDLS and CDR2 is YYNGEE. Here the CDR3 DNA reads TGTGCCAGCAGCGACAGGAACACCATATATTTT. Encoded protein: CASSDRNTIYF. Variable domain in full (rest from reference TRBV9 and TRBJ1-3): DSGVTQTPKHLITATGQRVTLRCSPRSGDLSVYWYQQSLDQGLQFLIQYYNGEERAKGNILERFSAQQFPDLHSELNLSSLELGDSALYFCASSDRNTIYFGEGSWLTVV.

The CDR3 reads CASSYRQGLSYEQYF. DNA of the CDR3: TGTGCCAGCAGCTATCGACAGGGCCTTAGCTACGAGCAGTACTTC. V gene TRBV7-9 combines with J gene TRBJ2-7; TRBD1 agrees at 7 bases. This CDR3 is built from 15 residues. CDR1 is SEHNR, CDR2 FQNEAQ, per germline (reference sequence). V lost 4 bases to trimming and J lost 3 bases; unmatched junction nucleotides: 9.

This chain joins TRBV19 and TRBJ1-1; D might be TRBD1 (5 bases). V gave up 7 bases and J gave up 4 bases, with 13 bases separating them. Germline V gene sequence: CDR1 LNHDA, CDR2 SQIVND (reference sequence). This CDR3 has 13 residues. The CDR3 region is CASTEQGSTEAFF. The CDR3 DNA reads TGTGCCAGTACTGAGCAGGGTAGCACTGAAGCTTTCTTT.

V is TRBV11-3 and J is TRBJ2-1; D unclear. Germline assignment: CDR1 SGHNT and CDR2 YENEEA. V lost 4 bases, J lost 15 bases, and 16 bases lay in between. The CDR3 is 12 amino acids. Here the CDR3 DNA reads TGTGCCAGCAGCTCGGTTGGGTCCCAGCGGTTCTTC. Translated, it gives CASSSVGSQRFF. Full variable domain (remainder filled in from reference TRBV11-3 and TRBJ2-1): EAGVVQSPRYKIIEKKQPVAFWCNPISGHNTLYWYLQNLGQGPELLIRYENEEAVDDSQLPKDRFSAERLKGVDSTLKIQPAELGDSAVYLCASSSVGSQRFFGPGTRLTVL.

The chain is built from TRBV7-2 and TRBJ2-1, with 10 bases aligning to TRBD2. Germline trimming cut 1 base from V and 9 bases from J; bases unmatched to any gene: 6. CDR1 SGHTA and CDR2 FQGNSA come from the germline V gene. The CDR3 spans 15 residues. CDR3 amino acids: CASSLESGGATEQFF. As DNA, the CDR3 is TGTGCCAGCAGCTTAGAGAGCGGGGGGGCGACTGAGCAGTTCTTC.

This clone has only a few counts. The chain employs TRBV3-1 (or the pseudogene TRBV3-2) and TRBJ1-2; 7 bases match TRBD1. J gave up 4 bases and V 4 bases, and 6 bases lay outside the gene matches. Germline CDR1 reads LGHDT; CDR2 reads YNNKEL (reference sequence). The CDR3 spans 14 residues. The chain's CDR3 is CASSLRGQGYGYTF. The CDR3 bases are TGTGCCAGCAGCCTTAGGGGGCAAGGCTATGGCTACACCTTC.

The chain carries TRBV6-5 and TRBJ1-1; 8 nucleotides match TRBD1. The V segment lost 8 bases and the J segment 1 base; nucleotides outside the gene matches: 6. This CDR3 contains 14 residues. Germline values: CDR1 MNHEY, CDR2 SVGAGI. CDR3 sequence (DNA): TGTGCCAGCGGGTACAGGGGGGAGAACACTGAAGCTTTCTTT. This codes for CASGYRGENTEAFF.

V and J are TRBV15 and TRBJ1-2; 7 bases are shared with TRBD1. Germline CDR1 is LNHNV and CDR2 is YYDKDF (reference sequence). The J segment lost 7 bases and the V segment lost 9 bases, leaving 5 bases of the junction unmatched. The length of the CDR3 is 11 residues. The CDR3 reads CATAGGSGYTF. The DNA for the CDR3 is TGTGCCACTGCAGGGGGGTCTGGCTACACCTTC.